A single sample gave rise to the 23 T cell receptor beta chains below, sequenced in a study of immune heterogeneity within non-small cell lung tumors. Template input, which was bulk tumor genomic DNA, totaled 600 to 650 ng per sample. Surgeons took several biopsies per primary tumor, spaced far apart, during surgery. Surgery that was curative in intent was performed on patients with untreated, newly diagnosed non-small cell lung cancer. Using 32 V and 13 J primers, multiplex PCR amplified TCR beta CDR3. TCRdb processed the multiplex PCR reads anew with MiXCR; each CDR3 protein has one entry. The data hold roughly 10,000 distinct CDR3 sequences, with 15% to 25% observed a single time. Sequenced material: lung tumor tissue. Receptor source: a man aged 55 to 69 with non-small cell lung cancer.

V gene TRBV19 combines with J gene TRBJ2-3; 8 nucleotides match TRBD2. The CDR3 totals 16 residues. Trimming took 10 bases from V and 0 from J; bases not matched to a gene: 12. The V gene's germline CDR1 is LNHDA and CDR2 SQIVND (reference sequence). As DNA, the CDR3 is TGTGCCACCGGGGGGGGGACGCCTCTTAGCACAGATACGCAGTATTTT. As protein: CATGGGTPLSTDTQYF.

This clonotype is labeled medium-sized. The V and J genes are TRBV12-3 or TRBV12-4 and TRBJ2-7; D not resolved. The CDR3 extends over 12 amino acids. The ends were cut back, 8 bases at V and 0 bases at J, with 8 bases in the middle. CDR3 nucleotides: TGTGCCAGCCAGGAGAACTCCTACGAGCAGTACTTC. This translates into CASQENSYEQYF.

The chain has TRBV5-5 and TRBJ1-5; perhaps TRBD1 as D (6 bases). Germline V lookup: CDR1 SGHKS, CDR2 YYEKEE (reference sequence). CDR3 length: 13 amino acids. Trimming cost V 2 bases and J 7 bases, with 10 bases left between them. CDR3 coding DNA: TGTGCCAGCAGCTTTAACAGGGTCCAGCCCCAGCATTTT. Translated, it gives CASSFNRVQPQHF.

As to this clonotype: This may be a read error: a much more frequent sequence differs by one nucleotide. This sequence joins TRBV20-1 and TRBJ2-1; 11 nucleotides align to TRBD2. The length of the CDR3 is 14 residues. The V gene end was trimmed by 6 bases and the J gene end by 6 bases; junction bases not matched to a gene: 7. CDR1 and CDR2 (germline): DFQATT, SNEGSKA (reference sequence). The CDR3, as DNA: TGCAGTGCCATTAGCGGGGGGGGTGGCAATGAGCAGTTCTTC. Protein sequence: CSAISGGGGNEQFF.

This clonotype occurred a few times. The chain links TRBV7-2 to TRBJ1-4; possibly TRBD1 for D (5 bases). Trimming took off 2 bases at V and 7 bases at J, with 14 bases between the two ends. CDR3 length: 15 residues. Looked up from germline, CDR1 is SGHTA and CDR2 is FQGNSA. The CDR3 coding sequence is TGTGCCAGCAGCTTAAATCGGGGGGGTACTGAAAAACTGTTTTTT. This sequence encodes CASSLNRGGTEKLFF.

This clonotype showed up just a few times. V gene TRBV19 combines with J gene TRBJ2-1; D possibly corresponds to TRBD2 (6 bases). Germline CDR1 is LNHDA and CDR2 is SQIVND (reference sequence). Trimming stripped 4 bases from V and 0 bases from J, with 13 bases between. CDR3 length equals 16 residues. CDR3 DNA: TGTGCCAGTAGTAGCCGGGACGGGAGCTCCTACAATGAGCAGTTCTTC. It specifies CASSSRDGSSYNEQFF.

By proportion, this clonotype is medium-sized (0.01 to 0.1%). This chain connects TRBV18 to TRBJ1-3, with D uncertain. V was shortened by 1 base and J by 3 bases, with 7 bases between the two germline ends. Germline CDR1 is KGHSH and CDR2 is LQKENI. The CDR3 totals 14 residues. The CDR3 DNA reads TGTGCCAGCTCACCACAGGGTGTTGGAAACACCATATATTTT. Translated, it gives CASSPQGVGNTIYF.

The CDR3 spells CSASQNQREKLFF. CDR3 nucleotides: TGCAGTGCTAGTCAGAACCAGCGGGAAAAACTGTTTTTT. The rearrangement links TRBV20-1 to TRBJ1-4; D unclear. Deletions cut 3 bases from V and 8 bases from J, with 13 bases between. The CDR3 extends over 13 amino acids. Germline CDR1 reads DFQATT; CDR2 reads SNEGSKA (reference sequence).

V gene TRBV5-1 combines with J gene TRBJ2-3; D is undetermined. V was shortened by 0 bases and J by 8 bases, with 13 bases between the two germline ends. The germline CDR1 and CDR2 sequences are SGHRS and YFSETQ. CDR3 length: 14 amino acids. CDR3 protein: CASSLADPQGTQYF. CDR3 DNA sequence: TGCGCCAGCAGCTTGGCCGACCCCCAAGGTACGCAGTATTTT.

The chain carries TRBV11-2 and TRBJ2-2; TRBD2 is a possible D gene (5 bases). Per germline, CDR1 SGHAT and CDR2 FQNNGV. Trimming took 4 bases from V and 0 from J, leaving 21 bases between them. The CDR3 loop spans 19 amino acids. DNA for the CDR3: TGTGCCAGCAGCTCATACATCTCTCGGGGATCGGCGAACACCGGGGAGCTGTTTTTT. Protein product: CASSSYISRGSANTGELFF.

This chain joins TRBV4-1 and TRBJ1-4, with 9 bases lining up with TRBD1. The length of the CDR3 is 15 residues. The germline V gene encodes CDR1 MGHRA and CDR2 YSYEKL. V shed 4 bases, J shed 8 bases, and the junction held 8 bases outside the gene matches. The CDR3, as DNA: TGCGCCAGCAGCCCCCCGGGACAGGGAGGCGAAAAACTGTTTTTT. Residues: CASSPPGQGGEKLFF.

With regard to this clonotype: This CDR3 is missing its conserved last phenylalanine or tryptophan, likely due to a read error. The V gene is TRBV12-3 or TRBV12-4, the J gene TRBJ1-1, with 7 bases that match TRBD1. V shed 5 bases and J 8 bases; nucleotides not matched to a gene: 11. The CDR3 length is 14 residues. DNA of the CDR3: TGTGCCAGCAGTCAACAGGGGAAGTTCGACGAAGCTTTCCTT. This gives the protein CASSQQGKFDEAFL.

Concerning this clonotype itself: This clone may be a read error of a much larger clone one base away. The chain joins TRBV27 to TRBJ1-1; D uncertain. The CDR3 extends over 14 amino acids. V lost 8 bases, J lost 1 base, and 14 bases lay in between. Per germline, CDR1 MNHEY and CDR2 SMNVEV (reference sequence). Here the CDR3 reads CASHPSIQNTEAFF. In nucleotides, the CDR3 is TGTGCCAGCCACCCTTCCATTCAGAACACTGAAGCTTTCTTT.

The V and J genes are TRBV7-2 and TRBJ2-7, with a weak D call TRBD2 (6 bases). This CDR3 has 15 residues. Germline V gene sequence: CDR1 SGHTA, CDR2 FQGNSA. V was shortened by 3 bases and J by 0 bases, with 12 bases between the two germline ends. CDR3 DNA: TGTGCCAGCAGCTTGGCTAGCGACCCCTCCTACGAGCAGTACTTC. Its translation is CASSLASDPSYEQYF.

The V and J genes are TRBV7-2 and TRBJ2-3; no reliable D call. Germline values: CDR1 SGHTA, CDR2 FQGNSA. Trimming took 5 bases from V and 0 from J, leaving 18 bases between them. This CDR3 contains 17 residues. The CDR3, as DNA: TGTGCCAGCAGCCCGTTCGGGTACGGCTTGAGCACAGATACGCAGTATTTT. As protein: CASSPFGYGLSTDTQYF.

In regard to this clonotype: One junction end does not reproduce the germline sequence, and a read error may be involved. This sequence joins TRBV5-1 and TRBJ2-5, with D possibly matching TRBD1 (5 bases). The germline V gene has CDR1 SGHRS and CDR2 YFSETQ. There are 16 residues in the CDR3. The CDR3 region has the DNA TGCGCCAGCAGTTTGGCCATCGCGGCAGGGCAGGAGACCCAGTACTTC. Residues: CASSLAIAAGQETQYF.

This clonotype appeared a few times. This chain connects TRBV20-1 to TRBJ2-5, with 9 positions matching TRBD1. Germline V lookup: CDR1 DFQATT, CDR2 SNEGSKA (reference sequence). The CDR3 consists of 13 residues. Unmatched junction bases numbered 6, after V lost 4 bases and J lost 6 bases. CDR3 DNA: TGCAGTGCTAAGGGACAGGGTGCGCAGACCCAGTACTTC. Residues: CSAKGQGAQTQYF.

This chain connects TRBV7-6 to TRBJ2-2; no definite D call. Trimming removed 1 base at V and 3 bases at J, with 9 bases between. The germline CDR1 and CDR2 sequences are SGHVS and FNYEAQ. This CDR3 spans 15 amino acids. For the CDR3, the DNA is TGTGCCAGCAGCTTAGTCCCCGCCCACACCGGGGAGCTGTTTTTT. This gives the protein CASSLVPAHTGELFF.

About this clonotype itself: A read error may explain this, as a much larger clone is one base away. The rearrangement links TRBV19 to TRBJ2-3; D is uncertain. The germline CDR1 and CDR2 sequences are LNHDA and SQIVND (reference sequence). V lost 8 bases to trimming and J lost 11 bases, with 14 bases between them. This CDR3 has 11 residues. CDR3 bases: TGTGCCAGTCGGACCCCGAGTCAGCAGTATTTT. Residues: CASRTPSQQYF.

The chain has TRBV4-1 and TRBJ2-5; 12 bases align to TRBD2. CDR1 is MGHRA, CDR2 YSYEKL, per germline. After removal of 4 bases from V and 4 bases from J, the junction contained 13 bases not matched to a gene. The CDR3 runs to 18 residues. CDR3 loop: CASSPVGPSGRAGETQYF. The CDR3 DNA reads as TGCGCCAGCAGCCCGGTGGGCCCTAGCGGGAGGGCCGGAGAGACCCAGTACTTC.

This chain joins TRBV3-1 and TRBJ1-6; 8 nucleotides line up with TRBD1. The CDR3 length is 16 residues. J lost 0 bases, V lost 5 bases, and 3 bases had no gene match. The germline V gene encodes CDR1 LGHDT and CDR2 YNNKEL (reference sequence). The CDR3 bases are TGTGCCAGCAGCGTTACAGGGGGCTCCTATAATTCACCCCTCCACTTT. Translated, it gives CASSVTGGSYNSPLHF.

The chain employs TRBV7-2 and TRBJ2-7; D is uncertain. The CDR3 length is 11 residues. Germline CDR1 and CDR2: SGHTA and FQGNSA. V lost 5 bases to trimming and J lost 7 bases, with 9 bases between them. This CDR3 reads CASSAREEQYF. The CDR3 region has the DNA TGTGCCAGCAGCGCCCGTGAAGAGCAGTACTTC.

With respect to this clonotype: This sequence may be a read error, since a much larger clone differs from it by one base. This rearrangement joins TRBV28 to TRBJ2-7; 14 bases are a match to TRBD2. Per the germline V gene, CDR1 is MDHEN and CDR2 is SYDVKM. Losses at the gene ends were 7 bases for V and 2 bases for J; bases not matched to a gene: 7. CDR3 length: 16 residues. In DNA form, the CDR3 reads TGTGCCAGCAAGGGGACTAGCGGGAGCCATGCCTACGAGCAGTACTTC. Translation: CASKGTSGSHAYEQYF.